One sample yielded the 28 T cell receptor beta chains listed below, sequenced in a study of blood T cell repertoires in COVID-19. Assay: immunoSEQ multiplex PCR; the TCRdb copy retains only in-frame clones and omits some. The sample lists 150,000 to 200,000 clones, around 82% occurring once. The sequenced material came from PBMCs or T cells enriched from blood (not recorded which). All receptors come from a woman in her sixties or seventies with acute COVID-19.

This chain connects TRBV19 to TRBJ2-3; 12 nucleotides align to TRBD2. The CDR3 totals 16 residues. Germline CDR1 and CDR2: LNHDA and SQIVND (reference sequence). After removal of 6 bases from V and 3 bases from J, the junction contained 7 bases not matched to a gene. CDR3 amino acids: CASRSLAGGPTDTQYF. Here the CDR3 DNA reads TGTGCCAGTAGGAGTCTAGCGGGGGGGCCAACAGATACGCAGTATTTT.

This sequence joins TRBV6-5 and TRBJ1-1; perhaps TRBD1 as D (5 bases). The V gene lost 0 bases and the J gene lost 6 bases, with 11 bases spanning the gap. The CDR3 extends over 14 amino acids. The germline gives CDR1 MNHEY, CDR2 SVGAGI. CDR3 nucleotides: TGTGCCAGCAGTTACTCGGGCAGGGTGTCTGAAGCTTTCTTT. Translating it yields CASSYSGRVSEAFF.

The CDR3 DNA reads TGCAGTGCTTGTCAGGCGACTGAAGCTTTCTTT. Translation: CSACQATEAFF. The chain has TRBV20-1 and TRBJ1-1; D remains unclear. CDR3 length: 11 residues. V was shortened by 5 bases and J by 5 bases, with 9 bases between the two germline ends. From germline, CDR1 is DFQATT and CDR2 SNEGSKA (reference sequence).

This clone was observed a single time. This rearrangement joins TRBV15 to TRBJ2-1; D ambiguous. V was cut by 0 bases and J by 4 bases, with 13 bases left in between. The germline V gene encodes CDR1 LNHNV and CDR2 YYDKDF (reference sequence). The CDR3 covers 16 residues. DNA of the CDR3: TGTGCCACCAGCAGAGACCGTCTGGGCCCTTACAATGAGCAGTTCTTC. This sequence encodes CATSRDRLGPYNEQFF.

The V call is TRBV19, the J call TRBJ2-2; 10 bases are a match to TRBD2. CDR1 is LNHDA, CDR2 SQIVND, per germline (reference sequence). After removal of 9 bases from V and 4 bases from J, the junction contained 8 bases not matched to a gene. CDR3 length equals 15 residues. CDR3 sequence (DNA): TGTGCCAGCATCTCTAGCGGGAGTGTCACCGGGGAGCTGTTTTTT. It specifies CASISSGSVTGELFF.

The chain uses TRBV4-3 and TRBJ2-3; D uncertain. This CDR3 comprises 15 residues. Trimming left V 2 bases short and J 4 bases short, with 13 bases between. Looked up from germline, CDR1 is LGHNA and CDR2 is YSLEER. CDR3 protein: CASSQNGLPSDTQYF. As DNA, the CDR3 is TGCGCCAGCAGCCAAAACGGTCTCCCATCAGATACGCAGTATTTT.

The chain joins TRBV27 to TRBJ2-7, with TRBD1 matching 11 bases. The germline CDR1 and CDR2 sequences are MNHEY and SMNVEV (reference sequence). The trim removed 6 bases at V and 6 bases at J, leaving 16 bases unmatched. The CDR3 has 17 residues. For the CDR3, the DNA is TGTGCCAGCAGCCGCCAGGCGGCTGGGACAGGGGGTCGCGAGCAGTACTTC. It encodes CASSRQAAGTGGREQYF.

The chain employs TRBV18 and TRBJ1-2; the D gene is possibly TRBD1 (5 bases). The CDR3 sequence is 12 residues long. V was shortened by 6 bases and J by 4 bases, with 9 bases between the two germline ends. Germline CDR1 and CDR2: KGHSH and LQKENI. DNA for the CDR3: TGTGCCAGCTCTCTTAGGGGCTATGGCTACACCTTC. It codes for CASSLRGYGYTF.

DNA for the CDR3: TGTGCCAGCAGCCTCCGGACAGGAGGAAGGGCAACTAATGAAAAACTGTTTTTT. Translated: CASSLRTGGRATNEKLFF. The chain has TRBV14 and TRBJ1-4, with TRBD1 matching over 7 bases. The CDR3 is made up of 18 amino acids. Losses at the gene ends were 4 bases for V and 0 bases for J; bases not matched to a gene: 11. Germline V gene data show CDR1 as SGHDN and CDR2 as FVKESK.

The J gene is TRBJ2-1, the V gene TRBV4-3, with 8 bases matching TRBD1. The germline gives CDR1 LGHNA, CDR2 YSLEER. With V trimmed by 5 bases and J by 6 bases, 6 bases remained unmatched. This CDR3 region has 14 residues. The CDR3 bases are TGCGCCAGCAGCGAGGACAGGGAGTTCAATGAGCAGTTCTTC. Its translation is CASSEDREFNEQFF.

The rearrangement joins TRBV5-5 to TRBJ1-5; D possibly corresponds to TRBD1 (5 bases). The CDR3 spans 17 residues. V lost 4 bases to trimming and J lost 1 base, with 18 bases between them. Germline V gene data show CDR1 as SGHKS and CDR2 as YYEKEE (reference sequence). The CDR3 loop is CASSRTGRGTSNQPQHF. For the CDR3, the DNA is TGTGCCAGCAGCCGAACCGGAAGGGGTACGAGCAATCAGCCCCAGCATTTT.

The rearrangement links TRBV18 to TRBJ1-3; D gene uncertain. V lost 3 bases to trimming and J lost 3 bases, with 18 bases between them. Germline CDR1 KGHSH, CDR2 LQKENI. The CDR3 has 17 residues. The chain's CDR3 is CASSPQTAPAGGNTIYF. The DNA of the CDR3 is TGTGCCAGCTCACCCCAAACCGCCCCGGCGGGTGGAAACACCATATATTTT.

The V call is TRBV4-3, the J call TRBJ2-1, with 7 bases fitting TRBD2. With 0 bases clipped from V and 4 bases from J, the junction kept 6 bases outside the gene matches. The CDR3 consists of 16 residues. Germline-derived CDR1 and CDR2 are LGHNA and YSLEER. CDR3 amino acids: CASSQERLAPYNEQFF. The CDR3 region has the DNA TGCGCCAGCAGCCAAGAGAGACTAGCCCCGTACAATGAGCAGTTCTTC.

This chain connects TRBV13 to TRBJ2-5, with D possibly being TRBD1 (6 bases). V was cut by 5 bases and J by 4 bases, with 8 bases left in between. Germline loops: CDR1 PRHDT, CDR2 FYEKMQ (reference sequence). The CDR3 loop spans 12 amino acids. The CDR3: CASSRGGETQYF. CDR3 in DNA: TGTGCCAGCAGCAGAGGGGGAGAGACCCAGTACTTC. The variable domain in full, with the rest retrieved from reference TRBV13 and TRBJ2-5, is AAGVIQSPRHLIKEKRETATLKCYPIPRHDTVYWYQQGPGQDPQFLISFYEKMQSDKGSIPDRFSAQQFSDYHSELNMSSLELGDSALYFCASSRGGETQYFGPGTRLLVL.

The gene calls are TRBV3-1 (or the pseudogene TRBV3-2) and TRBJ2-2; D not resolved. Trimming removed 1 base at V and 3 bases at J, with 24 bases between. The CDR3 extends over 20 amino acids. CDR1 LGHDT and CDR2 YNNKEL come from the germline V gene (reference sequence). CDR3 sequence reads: CASSQVRVLRRGWDTGELFF. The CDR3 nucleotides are TGTGCCAGCAGCCAAGTTCGAGTTTTGCGGAGAGGCTGGGACACCGGGGAGCTGTTTTTT.

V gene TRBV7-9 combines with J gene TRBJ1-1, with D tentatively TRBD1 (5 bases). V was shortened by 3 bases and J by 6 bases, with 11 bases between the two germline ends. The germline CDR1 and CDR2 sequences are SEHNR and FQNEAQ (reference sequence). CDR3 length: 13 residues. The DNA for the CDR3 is TGTGCCAGCAGCTTTAAAGGGGCGGCTGAAGCTTTCTTT. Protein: CASSFKGAAEAFF.

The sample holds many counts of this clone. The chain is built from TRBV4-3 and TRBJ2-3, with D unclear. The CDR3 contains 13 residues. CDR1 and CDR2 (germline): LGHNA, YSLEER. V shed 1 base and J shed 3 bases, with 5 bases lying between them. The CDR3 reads CASSQVLTDTQYF. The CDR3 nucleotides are TGCGCCAGCAGCCAAGTTCTGACAGATACGCAGTATTTT.

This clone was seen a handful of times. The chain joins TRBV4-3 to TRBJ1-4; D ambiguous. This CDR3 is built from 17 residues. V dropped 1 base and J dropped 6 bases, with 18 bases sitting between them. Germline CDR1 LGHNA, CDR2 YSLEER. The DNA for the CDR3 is TGCGCCAGCAGCCAAGCCCCCATCCGCGAAAGTGATGAAAAACTGTTTTTT. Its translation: CASSQAPIRESDEKLFF.

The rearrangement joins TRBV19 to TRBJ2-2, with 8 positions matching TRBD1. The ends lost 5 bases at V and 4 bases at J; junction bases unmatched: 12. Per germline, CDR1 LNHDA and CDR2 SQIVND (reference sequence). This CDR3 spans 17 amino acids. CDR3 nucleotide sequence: TGTGCCAGTAGTCCGATCGCAGACAGGGGCGGCACCGGGGAGCTGTTTTTT. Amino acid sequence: CASSPIADRGGTGELFF.

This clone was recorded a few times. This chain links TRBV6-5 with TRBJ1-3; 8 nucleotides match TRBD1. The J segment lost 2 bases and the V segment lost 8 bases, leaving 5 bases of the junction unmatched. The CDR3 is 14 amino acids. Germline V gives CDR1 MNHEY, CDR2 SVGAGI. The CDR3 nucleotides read TGTGCCAGCGGAATACAGGGGGCTGGAAACACCATATATTTT. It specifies CASGIQGAGNTIYF.

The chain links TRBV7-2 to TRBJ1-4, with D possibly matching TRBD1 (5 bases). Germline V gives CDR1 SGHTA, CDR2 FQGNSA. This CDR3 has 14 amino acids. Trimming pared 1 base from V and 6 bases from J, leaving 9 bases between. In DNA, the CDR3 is TGTGCCAGCAGCTTAGGGGGGAGGGATGAAAAACTGTTTTTT. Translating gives CASSLGGRDEKLFF. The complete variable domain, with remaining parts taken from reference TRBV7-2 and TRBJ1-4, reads GAGVSQSPSNKVTEKGKDVELRCDPISGHTALYWYRQSLGQGLEFLIYFQGNSAPDKSGLPSDRFSAERTGGSVSTLTIQRTQQEDSAVYLCASSLGGRDEKLFFGSGTQLSVL.

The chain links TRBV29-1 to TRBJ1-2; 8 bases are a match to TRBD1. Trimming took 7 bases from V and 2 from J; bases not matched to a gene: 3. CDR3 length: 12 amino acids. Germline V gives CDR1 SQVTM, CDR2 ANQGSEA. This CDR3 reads CSAQGANYGYTF. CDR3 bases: TGCAGCGCTCAGGGGGCAAACTATGGCTACACCTTC.

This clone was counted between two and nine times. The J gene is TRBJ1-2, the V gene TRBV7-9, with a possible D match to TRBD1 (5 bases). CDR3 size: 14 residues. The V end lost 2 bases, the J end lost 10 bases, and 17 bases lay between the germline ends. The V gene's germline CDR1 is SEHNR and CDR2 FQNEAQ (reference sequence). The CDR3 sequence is CASSLRPLGRDYTF. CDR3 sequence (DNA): TGTGCCAGCAGCTTAAGGCCCTTGGGGCGGGACTACACCTTC.

The CDR3: CATSPPGTDTQYF. CDR3 sequence (DNA): TGCGCCACCTCCCCCCCCGGCACAGATACGCAGTATTTT. J is TRBJ2-3 and V is TRBV4-1, with unresolved D. This CDR3 is 13 amino acids long. From germline, CDR1 is MGHRA and CDR2 YSYEKL. The germline V and J ends were trimmed by 10 bases and 1 base, with 12 bases remaining between them.

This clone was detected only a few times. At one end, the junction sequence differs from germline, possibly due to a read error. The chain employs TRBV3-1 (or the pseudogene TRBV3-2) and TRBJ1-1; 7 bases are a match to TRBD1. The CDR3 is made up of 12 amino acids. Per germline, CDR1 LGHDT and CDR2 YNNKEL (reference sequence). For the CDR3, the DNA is TGTGCCAGCAGCCAAGATAGGAGGGGGCCCCTCTTT. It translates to CASSQDRRGPLF.

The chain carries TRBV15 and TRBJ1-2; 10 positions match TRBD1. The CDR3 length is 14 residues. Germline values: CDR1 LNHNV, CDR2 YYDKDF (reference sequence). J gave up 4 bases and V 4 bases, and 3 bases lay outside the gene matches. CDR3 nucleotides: TGTGCCACCAGCACCGGACAGGGGGGCTATGGCTACACCTTC. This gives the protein CATSTGQGGYGYTF.

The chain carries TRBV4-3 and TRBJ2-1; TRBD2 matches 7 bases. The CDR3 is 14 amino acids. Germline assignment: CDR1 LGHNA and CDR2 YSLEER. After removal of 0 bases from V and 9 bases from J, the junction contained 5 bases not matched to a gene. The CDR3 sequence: CASSQDREVSEQFF. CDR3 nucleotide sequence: TGCGCCAGCAGCCAAGATCGGGAGGTTAGTGAGCAGTTCTTC.

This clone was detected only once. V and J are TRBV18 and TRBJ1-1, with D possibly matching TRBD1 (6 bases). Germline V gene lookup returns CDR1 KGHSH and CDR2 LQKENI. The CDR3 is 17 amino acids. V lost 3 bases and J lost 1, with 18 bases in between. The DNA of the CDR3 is TGTGCCAGCTCACCTAAAATTCTAGGACAGCCGAACACTGAAGCTTTCTTT. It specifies CASSPKILGQPNTEAFF.